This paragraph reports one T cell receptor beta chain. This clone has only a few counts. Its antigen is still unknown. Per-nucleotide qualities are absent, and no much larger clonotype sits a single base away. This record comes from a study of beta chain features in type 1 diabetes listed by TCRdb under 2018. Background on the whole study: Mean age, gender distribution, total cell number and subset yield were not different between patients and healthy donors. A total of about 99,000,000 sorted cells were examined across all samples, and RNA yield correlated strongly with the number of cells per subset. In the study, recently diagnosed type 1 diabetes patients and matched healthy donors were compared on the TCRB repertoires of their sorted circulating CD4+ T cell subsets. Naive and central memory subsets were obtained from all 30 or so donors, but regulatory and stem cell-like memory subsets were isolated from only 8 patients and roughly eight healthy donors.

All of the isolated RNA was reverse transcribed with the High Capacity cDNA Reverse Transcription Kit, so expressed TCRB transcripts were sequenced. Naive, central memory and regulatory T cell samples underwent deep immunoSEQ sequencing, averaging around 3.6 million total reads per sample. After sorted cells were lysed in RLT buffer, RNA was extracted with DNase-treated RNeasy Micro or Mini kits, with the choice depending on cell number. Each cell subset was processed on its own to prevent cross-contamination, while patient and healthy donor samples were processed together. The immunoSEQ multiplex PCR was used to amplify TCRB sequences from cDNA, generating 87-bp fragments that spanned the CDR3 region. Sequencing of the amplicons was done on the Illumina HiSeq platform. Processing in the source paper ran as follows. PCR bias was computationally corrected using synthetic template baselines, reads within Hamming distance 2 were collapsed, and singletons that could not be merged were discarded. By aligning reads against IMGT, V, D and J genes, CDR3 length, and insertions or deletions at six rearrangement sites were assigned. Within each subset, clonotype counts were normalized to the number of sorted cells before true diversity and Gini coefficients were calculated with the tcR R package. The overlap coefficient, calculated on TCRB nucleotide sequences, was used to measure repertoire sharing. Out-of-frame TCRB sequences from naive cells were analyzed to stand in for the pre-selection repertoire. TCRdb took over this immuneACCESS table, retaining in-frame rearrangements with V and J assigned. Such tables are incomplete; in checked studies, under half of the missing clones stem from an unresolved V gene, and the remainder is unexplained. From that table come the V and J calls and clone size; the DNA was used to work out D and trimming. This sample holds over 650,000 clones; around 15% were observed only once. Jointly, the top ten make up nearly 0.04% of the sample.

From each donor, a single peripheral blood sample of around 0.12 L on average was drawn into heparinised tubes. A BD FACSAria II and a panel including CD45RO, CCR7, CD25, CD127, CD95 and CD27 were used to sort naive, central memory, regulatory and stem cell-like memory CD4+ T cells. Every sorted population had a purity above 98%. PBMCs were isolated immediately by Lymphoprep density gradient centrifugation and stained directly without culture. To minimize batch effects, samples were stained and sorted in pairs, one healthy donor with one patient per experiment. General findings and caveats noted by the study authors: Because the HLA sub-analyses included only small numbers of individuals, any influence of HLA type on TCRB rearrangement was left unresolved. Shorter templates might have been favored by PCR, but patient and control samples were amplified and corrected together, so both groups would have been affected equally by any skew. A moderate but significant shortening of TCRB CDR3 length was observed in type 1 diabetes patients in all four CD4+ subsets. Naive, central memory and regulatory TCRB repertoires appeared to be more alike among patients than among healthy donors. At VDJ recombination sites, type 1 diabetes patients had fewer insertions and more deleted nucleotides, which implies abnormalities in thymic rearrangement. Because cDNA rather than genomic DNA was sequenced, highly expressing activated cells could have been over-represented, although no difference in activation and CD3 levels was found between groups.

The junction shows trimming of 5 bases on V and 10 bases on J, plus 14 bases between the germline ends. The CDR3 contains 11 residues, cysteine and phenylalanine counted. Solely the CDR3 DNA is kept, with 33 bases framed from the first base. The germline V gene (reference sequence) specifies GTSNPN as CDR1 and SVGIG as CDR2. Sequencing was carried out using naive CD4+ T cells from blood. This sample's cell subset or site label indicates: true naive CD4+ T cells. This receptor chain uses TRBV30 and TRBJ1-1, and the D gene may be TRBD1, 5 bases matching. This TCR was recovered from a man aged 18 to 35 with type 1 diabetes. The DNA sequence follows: TGTGCCTGGTCTGTGGGGCGCGGAGCTTTCTTT. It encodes CAWSVGRGAFF.